Ten or more counts support the clone carrying this T cell receptor (beta chain). Using its own MiXCR run on the RT-PCR reads, TCRdb lists one record per CDR3 protein. The sample lists about 570,000 distinct CDR3 sequences; about 11% were seen once. This entry comes from a study of response to subunit inactivated influenza vaccine. This CDR3 contains 15 residues. Trimming took off 0 bases at V and 0 bases at J, with 10 bases between the two ends. Germline V lookup: CDR1 DFQATT, CDR2 SNEGSKA (reference sequence). These data were also reused for a study on T cells expressing NK-cell markers. That work adds: It was by 5'RACE template switching with UMIs that TCR beta cDNA was made.

The sequencing used PBMCs from blood, collected on the day of vaccination. This chain links TRBV20-1 with TRBJ2-3; D is unresolved. The source of this sequence is a man aged 50 to 60 who received an inactivated influenza vaccine. CDR3 region: CSARDRVGSTDTQYF. The CDR3 nucleotides are TGCAGTGCTAGAGATCGGGTGGGAAGCACAGATACGCAGTATTTT.